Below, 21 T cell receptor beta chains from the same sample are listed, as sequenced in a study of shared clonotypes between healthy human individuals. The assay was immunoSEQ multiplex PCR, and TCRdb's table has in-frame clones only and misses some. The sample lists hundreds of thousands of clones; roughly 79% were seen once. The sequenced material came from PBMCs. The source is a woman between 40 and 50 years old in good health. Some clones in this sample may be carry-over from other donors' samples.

The CDR3 spells CASSLVTPSLRDSPLHF. CDR3 nucleotide sequence: TGTGCCAGCAGCCTCGTAACCCCCTCTCTCAGAGATTCACCCCTCCACTTT. The chain recombines TRBV28 with TRBJ1-6; unclear D gene. Germline assignment: CDR1 MDHEN and CDR2 SYDVKM. The ends were cut back, 6 bases at V and 8 bases at J, with 23 bases in the middle. There are 17 residues in the CDR3.

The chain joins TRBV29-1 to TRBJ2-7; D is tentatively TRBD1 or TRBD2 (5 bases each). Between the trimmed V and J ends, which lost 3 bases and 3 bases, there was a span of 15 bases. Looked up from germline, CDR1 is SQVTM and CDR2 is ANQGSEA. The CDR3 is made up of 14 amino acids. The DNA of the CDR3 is TGCAGCGTTGAGACATCCCGTGGGGGCTACGAGCAGTACTTC. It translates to CSVETSRGGYEQYF.

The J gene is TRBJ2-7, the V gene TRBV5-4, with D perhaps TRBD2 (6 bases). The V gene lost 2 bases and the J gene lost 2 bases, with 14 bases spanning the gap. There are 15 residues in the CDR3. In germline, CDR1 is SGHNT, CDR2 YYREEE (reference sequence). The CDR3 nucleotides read TGTGCCAGCAGCTTAGCGCAGGGAGGCACCTACGAGCAGTACTTC. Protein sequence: CASSLAQGGTYEQYF.

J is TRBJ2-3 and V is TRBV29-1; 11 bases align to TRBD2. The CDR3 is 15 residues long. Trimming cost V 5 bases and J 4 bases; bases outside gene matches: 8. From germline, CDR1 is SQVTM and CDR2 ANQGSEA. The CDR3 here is CSVPIAGGPADTQYF. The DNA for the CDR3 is TGCAGCGTTCCTATAGCGGGAGGGCCAGCAGATACGCAGTATTTT.

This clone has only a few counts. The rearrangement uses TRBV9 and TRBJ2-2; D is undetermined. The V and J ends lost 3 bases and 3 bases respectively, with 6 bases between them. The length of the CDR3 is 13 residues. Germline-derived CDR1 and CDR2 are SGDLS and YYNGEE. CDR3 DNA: TGTGCCAGCAGCGCCTATGACACCGGGGAGCTGTTTTTT. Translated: CASSAYDTGELFF.

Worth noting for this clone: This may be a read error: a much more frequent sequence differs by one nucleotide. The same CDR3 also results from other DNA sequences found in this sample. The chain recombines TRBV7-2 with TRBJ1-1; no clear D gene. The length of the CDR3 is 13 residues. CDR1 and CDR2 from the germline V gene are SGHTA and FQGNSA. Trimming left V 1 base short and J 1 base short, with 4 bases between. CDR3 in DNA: TGTGCCAGCAGCTTAGGCCAGAACACTGAAGCTTTCTTT. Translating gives CASSLGQNTEAFF.

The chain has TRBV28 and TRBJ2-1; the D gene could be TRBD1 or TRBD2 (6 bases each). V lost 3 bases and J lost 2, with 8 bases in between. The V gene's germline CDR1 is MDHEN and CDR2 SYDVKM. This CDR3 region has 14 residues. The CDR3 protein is CASSLRGAYNEQFF. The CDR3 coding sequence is TGTGCCAGCAGTTTGAGGGGGGCCTACAATGAGCAGTTCTTC.

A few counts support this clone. CDR3 in amino acids: CASSPGTGQGPYEQYF. The CDR3, as DNA: TGTGCCAGCAGCCCGGGAACGGGACAGGGACCCTACGAGCAGTACTTC. This chain joins TRBV7-9 and TRBJ2-7, with 9 bases identical to TRBD1. Germline CDR1 SEHNR, CDR2 FQNEAQ (reference sequence). The ends lost 5 bases at V and 2 bases at J; junction bases unmatched: 10. The CDR3 extends over 16 amino acids.

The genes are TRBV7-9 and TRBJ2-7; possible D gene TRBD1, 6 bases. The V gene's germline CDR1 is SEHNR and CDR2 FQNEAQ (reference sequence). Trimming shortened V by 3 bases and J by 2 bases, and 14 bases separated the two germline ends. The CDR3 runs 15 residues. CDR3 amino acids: CASSFPGQPTYEQYF. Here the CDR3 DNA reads TGTGCCAGCAGCTTCCCTGGACAGCCAACCTACGAGCAGTACTTC. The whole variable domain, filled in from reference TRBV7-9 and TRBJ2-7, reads DTGVSQNPRHKITKRGQNVTFRCDPISEHNRLYWYRQTLGQGPEFLTYFQNEAQLEKSRLLSDRFSAERPKGSFSTLEIQRTEQGDSAMYLCASSFPGQPTYEQYFGPGTRLTVT.

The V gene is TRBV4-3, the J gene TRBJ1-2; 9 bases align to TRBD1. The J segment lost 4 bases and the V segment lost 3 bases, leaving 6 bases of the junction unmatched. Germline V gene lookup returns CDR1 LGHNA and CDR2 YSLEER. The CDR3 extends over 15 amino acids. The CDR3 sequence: CASSQGQGDSYGYTF. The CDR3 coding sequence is TGCGCCAGCAGCCAGGGACAGGGCGACTCCTATGGCTACACCTTC.

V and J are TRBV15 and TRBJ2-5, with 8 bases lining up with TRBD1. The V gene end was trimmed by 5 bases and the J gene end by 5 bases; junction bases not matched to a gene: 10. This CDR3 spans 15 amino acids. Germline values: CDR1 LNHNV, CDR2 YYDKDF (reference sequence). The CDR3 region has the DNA TGTGCCACCAGCCGCCAGGACAGGGTCGGCGAGACCCAGTACTTC. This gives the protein CATSRQDRVGETQYF.

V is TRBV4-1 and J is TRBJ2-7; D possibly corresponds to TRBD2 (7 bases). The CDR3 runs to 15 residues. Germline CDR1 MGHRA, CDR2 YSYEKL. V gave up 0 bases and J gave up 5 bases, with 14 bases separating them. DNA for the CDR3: TGCGCCAGCAGCCAAGAAAGGGGGGGCCTTGACGAGCAGTACTTC. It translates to CASSQERGGLDEQYF.

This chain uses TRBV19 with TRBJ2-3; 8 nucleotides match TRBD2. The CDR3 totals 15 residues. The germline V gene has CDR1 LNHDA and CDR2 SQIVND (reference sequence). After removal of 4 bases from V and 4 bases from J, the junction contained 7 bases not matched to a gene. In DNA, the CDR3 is TGTGCCAGTAGTACTCAGCGGGAGCTCCCAGATACGCAGTATTTT. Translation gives CASSTQRELPDTQYF. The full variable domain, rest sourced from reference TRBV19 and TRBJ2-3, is DGGITQSPKYLFRKEGQNVTLSCEQNLNHDAMYWYRQDPGQGLRLIYYSQIVNDFQKGDIAEGYSVSREKKESFPLTVTSAQKNPTAFYLCASSTQRELPDTQYFGPGTRLTVL.

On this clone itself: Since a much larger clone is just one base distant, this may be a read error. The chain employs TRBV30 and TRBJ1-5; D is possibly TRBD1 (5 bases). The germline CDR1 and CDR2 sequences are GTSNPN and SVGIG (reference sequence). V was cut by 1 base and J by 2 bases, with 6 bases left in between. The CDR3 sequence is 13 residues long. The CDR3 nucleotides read TGTGCCTGGAGTGAAGGGGGCAATCAGCCCCAGCATTTT. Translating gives CAWSEGGNQPQHF.

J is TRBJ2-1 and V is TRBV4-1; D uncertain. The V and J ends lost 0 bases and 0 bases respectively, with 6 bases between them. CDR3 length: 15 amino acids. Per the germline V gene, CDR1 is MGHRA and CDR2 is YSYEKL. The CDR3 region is CASSQETNSYNEQFF. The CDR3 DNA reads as TGCGCCAGCAGCCAAGAAACTAACTCCTACAATGAGCAGTTCTTC.

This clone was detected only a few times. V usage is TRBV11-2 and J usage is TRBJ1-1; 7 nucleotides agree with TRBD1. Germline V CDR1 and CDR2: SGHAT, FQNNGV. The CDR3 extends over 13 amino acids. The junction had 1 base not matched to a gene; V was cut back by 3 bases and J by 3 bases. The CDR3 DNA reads TGTGCCAGCAGCTTTGACAGGGACACTGAAGCTTTCTTT. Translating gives CASSFDRDTEAFF.

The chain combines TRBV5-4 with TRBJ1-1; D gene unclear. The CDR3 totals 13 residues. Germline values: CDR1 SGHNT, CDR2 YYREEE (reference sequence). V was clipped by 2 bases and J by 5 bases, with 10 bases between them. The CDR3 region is CASSFDVGTEAFF. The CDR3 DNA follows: TGTGCCAGCAGCTTCGATGTCGGTACTGAAGCTTTCTTT.

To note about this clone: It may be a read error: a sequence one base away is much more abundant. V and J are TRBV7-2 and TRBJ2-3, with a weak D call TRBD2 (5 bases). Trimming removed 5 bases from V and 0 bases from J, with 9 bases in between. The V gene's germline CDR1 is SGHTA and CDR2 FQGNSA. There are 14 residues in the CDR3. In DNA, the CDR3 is TGTGCCAGCAGCCTCGGACTGAGCACAGATACGCAGTATTTT. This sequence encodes CASSLGLSTDTQYF. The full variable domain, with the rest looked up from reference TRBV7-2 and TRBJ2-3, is GAGVSQSPSNKVTEKGKDVELRCDPISGHTALYWYRQSLGQGLEFLIYFQGNSAPDKSGLPSDRFSAERTGGSVSTLTIQRTQQEDSAVYLCASSLGLSTDTQYFGPGTRLTVL.

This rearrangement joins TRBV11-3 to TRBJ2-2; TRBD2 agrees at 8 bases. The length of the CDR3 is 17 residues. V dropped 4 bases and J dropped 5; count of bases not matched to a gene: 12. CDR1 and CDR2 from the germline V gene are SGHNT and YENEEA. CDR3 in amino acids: CASSSRGTGGKTGELFF. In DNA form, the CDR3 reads TGTGCCAGCAGCTCCCGGGGAACGGGAGGGAAAACCGGGGAGCTGTTTTTT. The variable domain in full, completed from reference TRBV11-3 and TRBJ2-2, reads EAGVVQSPRYKIIEKKQPVAFWCNPISGHNTLYWYLQNLGQGPELLIRYENEEAVDDSQLPKDRFSAERLKGVDSTLKIQPAELGDSAVYLCASSSRGTGGKTGELFFGEGSRLTVL.

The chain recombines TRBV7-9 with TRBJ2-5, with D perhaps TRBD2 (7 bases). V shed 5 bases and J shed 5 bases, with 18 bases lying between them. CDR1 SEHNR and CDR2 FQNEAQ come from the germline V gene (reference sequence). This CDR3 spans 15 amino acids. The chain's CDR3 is CASSLGGAFRETQYF. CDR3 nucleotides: TGTGCCAGCAGCCTGGGGGGGGCGTTCAGGGAGACCCAGTACTTC.

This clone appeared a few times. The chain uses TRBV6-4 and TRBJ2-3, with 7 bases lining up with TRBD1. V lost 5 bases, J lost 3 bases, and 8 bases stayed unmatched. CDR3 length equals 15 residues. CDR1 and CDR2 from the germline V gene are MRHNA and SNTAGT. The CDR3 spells CASSSGTEGTDTQYF. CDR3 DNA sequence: TGTGCCAGCAGTTCCGGGACAGAGGGGACAGATACGCAGTATTTT.